A single sample is the source of the 25 T cell receptor beta chains below, sequenced in a study of cytomegalovirus exposure and HLA in healthy donors. A multiplex PCR was run with 60 Vbeta primers and 13 Jbeta primers. Measured with immunoSEQ multiplex PCR; TCRdb has only the in-frame clones, and not every one. The data contain approximately 100,000 clones, less than 80% of them singletons. The sample was PBMCs. Receptors were obtained from a man aged 55 to 70 in good health and CMV-seronegative.

This clone came up a few times. The rearrangement links TRBV29-1 to TRBJ2-3, with D possibly being TRBD2 (6 bases). The germline V gene encodes CDR1 SQVTM and CDR2 ANQGSEA. The CDR3 consists of 14 residues. Between the trimmed V and J ends, which lost 4 bases and 7 bases, there was a span of 18 bases. The CDR3 sequence is CSVGYGGDVNTQYF. CDR3 DNA sequence: TGCAGCGTTGGGTACGGCGGGGACGTGAATACGCAGTATTTT.

The rearrangement uses TRBV7-2 and TRBJ1-5; no reliable D call. V was clipped by 5 bases and J by 1 base, with 9 bases between them. The CDR3 spans 14 residues. From germline, CDR1 is SGHTA and CDR2 FQGNSA. DNA for the CDR3: TGTGCCAGCAGCCCCCGGGGAAGCAATCAGCCCCAGCATTTT. Translation: CASSPRGSNQPQHF.

J is TRBJ1-1 and V is TRBV14; D perhaps matches TRBD1 (6 bases). V was shortened by 6 bases and J by 1 base, with 12 bases between the two germline ends. Germline CDR1 is SGHDN and CDR2 is FVKESK. The CDR3 loop spans 14 amino acids. The CDR3 protein is CASSNPGQNTEAFF. In nucleotides, the CDR3 is TGTGCCAGCAGTAACCCGGGACAGAACACTGAAGCTTTCTTT.

This clone was observed a handful of times. This rearrangement joins TRBV28 to TRBJ2-1; D may be TRBD2 (6 bases). There are 16 residues in the CDR3. Trimming took off 7 bases at V and 3 bases at J, with 19 bases between the two ends. Germline values: CDR1 MDHEN, CDR2 SYDVKM. CDR3 DNA sequence: TGTGCCAGCACCTCTGTCCCGGGACTGGGCTACAATGAGCAGTTCTTC. Protein product: CASTSVPGLGYNEQFF.

This chain uses TRBV4-3 with TRBJ1-1; TRBD1 might be the D (5 bases). V lost 0 bases and J lost 1, with 12 bases in between. The CDR3 is 16 amino acids. Germline CDR1 LGHNA, CDR2 YSLEER. The CDR3 nucleotides are TGCGCCAGCAGCCAAGATCTACAGGCCGAGAACACTGAAGCTTTCTTT. It specifies CASSQDLQAENTEAFF.

This clone was observed a single time. The V gene is TRBV4-2, the J gene TRBJ2-7; D might be TRBD1 (6 bases). Trimming removed 0 bases from V and 5 bases from J, with 17 bases in between. CDR1 LGHNA and CDR2 YNFKEQ come from the germline V gene. The length of the CDR3 is 16 residues. The CDR3 region is CASSQEVQGDVNEQYF. The CDR3, as DNA: TGTGCCAGCAGCCAAGAGGTACAGGGCGATGTGAACGAGCAGTACTTC.

The rearrangement links TRBV7-8 to TRBJ1-2, with a possible D match to TRBD1 (5 bases). The germline V and J ends were trimmed by 3 bases and 4 bases, with 9 bases remaining between them. The germline V gene encodes CDR1 SGHVS and CDR2 FQNEAQ. The CDR3 contains 13 residues. The CDR3 spells CASSLTVAYGYTF. The CDR3 bases are TGTGCCAGCAGCTTGACAGTGGCCTATGGCTACACCTTC.

The rearrangement links TRBV6-5 to TRBJ1-2; D remains ambiguous. Germline-derived CDR1 and CDR2 are MNHEY and SVGAGI. Trimming took 4 bases from V and 2 from J, leaving 8 bases between them. CDR3 size: 13 residues. The CDR3 spells CASSFDMNYGYTF. CDR3 in DNA: TGTGCCAGCAGTTTCGACATGAACTATGGCTACACCTTC.

The chain links TRBV4-3 to TRBJ2-2, with 9 positions matching TRBD2. The CDR3 covers 17 residues. Trimming removed 1 base from V and 5 bases from J; junction bases left unmatched: 8. Per germline, CDR1 LGHNA and CDR2 YSLEER. The CDR3 bases are TGCGCCAGCAGCCAAGCTTTAGCGGGGGCGGGTACCGGGGAGCTGTTTTTT. Protein product: CASSQALAGAGTGELFF.

This clone came up a few times. The gene calls are TRBV2 and TRBJ1-6; D gene uncertain. The CDR3 extends over 14 amino acids. Germline V gene sequence: CDR1 SNHLY, CDR2 FYNNEI. Trimming left V 3 bases short and J 9 bases short, with 12 bases between. The CDR3 spells CASSEGTRRSPLHF. CDR3 DNA: TGTGCCAGCAGTGAGGGCACAAGGCGTTCACCCCTCCACTTT.

A word on this clone: The sample carries other DNA sequences with the same CDR3. This chain joins TRBV7-2 and TRBJ2-6, with 8 bases identical to TRBD1. The V gene end was trimmed by 4 bases and the J gene end by 0 bases; junction bases not matched to a gene: 5. The CDR3 runs to 17 residues. Germline V CDR1 and CDR2: SGHTA, FQGNSA. DNA for the CDR3: TGTGCCAGCAGCTCGCCCGGACAGGGCTCTGGGGCCAACGTCCTGACTTTC. It yields the protein CASSSPGQGSGANVLTF.

CDR3 protein: CASSIGAAGRAGELFF. The DNA for the CDR3 is TGTGCCAGTAGTATAGGGGCAGCGGGGCGGGCCGGGGAGCTGTTTTTT. The chain links TRBV19 to TRBJ2-2; 7 nucleotides line up with TRBD2. This CDR3 is 16 amino acids long. Germline assignment: CDR1 LNHDA and CDR2 SQIVND (reference sequence). Germline trimming cut 1 base from V and 6 bases from J; bases unmatched to any gene: 8.

J is TRBJ1-1 and V is TRBV5-6; possible D gene TRBD1, 6 bases. V was trimmed by 4 bases and J by 1 base, leaving 11 bases between them. Germline CDR1 is SGHDT and CDR2 is YYEEEE. The CDR3 spans 14 residues. CDR3 nucleotides: TGTGCCAGCAGCCGCAGGGGCCCGAACACTGAAGCTTTCTTT. Its protein is CASSRRGPNTEAFF. The whole variable domain, filled in from reference TRBV5-6 and TRBJ1-1, reads DAGVTQSPTHLIKTRGQQVTLRCSPKSGHDTVSWYQQALGQGPQFIFQYYEEEERQRGNFPDRFSGHQFPNYSSELNVNALLLGDSALYLCASSRRGPNTEAFFGQGTRLTVV.

This rearrangement joins TRBV19 to TRBJ1-1; 8 bases line up with TRBD1. Trimming took 5 bases from V and 4 from J; bases not matched to a gene: 3. Germline V gene data show CDR1 as LNHDA and CDR2 as SQIVND (reference sequence). This CDR3 contains 13 residues. In DNA, the CDR3 is TGTGCCAGTAGTGCCAGGGGGCCCACTGAAGCTTTCTTT. Translation gives CASSARGPTEAFF. The full variable domain, rest sourced from reference TRBV19 and TRBJ1-1, is DGGITQSPKYLFRKEGQNVTLSCEQNLNHDAMYWYRQDPGQGLRLIYYSQIVNDFQKGDIAEGYSVSREKKESFPLTVTSAQKNPTAFYLCASSARGPTEAFFGQGTRLTVV.

The V and J genes are TRBV5-1 and TRBJ2-3; 8 nucleotides agree with TRBD1. V shed 2 bases and J 0 bases; nucleotides not matched to a gene: 2. The CDR3 extends over 15 amino acids. CDR1 is SGHRS, CDR2 YFSETQ, per germline. CDR3 in DNA: TGCGCCAGCAGCTTCCGGGACAGGAGCACAGATACGCAGTATTTT. Translated, it gives CASSFRDRSTDTQYF.

The chain uses TRBV15 and TRBJ2-7; possible D gene TRBD1, 6 bases. CDR3 size: 17 residues. CDR1 LNHNV and CDR2 YYDKDF come from the germline V gene (reference sequence). V shed 3 bases and J shed 2 bases, with 20 bases lying between them. CDR3 in amino acids: CATSSGQKLSTTYEQYF. DNA of the CDR3: TGTGCCACCAGCAGTGGACAGAAGCTCTCTACTACCTACGAGCAGTACTTC.

The rearrangement links TRBV7-9 to TRBJ2-7, with D perhaps TRBD1 (6 bases). V was clipped by 4 bases and J by 2 bases, with 12 bases between them. The CDR3 length is 14 residues. The germline V gene encodes CDR1 SEHNR and CDR2 FQNEAQ (reference sequence). The CDR3 bases are TGTGCCAGCAGCTCCGGACAGTCCGCCTACGAGCAGTACGTC. Translating it yields CASSSGQSAYEQYV.

This clone was seen a few times. The V and J genes are TRBV19 and TRBJ2-3, with unresolved D. Germline CDR1 is LNHDA and CDR2 is SQIVND (reference sequence). V lost 4 bases to trimming and J lost 2 bases, with 16 bases between them. The CDR3 totals 16 residues. This CDR3 reads CASSRVFPTYTDTQYF. The CDR3 nucleotides are TGTGCCAGTAGTAGAGTCTTCCCCACCTACACAGATACGCAGTATTTT.

The gene calls are TRBV7-2 and TRBJ2-1; TRBD2 agrees at 14 bases. CDR3 length: 15 residues. Trimming took 4 bases from V and 9 from J; bases not matched to a gene: 5. In germline, CDR1 is SGHTA, CDR2 FQGNSA. The CDR3 DNA follows: TGTGCCAGCAGCTGGACTAGCGGGGGGAGAGGTGAGCAGTTCTTC. It encodes CASSWTSGGRGEQFF.

V usage is TRBV2 and J usage is TRBJ1-2; D call uncertain. The CDR3 length is 13 residues. V shed 2 bases and J shed 4 bases, with 8 bases lying between them. Germline CDR1 is SNHLY and CDR2 is FYNNEI. CDR3 amino acids: CASSESGPYGYTF. CDR3 nucleotides: TGTGCCAGCAGTGAAAGCGGACCCTATGGCTACACCTTC.

The J gene is TRBJ2-6, the V gene TRBV7-9; 9 bases line up with TRBD1. V dropped 5 bases and J dropped 1; count of bases not matched to a gene: 3. Germline lookup yields CDR1 SEHNR and CDR2 FQNEAQ (reference sequence). The CDR3 contains 16 residues. DNA of the CDR3: TGTGCCAGCAGCCCACAGGGGGCTTCTGGGGCCAACGTCCTGACTTTC. Protein sequence: CASSPQGASGANVLTF.

The chain links TRBV5-1 to TRBJ1-1; TRBD1 matches at 9 bases. Germline CDR1 is SGHRS and CDR2 is YFSETQ. CDR3 size: 13 residues. V gave up 7 bases and J gave up 0 bases; unmatched junction bases: 1. DNA for the CDR3: TGCGCCAGCGGACAGGGGATGAACACTGAAGCTTTCTTT. Residues: CASGQGMNTEAFF.

This clone came up once. The V call is TRBV18, the J call TRBJ1-4; possible D gene TRBD1, 6 bases. V lost 4 bases and J 6 bases, leaving 12 bases between the germline ends. CDR3 length: 14 amino acids. Germline V CDR1 and CDR2: KGHSH, LQKENI. Here the CDR3 reads CASSLTGSDEKLFF. CDR3 nucleotides: TGTGCCAGCTCACTGACAGGTTCGGATGAAAAACTGTTTTTT.

The rearrangement uses TRBV7-3 and TRBJ2-5; 8 bases fit TRBD2. After removal of 5 bases from V and 4 bases from J, the junction contained 9 bases not matched to a gene. The germline CDR1 and CDR2 sequences are SGHTA and FQGTGA. The CDR3 length is 15 residues. CDR3 region: CASSKIGGAVETQYF. In DNA form, the CDR3 reads TGTGCCAGCAGCAAAATCGGGGGGGCGGTAGAGACCCAGTACTTC.

The chain has TRBV6-6 and TRBJ1-4; D is unresolved. This CDR3 is 15 amino acids long. The germline CDR1 and CDR2 sequences are MNHNY and SVGAGI (reference sequence). V lost 6 bases and J 3 bases, leaving 14 bases between the germline ends. CDR3 DNA sequence: TGTGCCAGCAGACACGACAATGCTCCTAATGAAAAACTGTTTTTT. Encoded protein: CASRHDNAPNEKLFF.